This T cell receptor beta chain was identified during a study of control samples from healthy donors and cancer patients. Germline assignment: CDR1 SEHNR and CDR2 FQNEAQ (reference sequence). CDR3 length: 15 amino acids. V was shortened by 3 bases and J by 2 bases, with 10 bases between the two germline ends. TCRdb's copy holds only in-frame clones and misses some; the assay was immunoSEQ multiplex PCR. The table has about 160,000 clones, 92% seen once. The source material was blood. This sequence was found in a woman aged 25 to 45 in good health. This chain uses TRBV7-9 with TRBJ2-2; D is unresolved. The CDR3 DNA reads TGTGCCAGCAGCTTTTACAGTGACAACACCGGGGAGCTGTTTTTT. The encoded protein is CASSFYSDNTGELFF.